The sample holds a few counts of the clone carrying this T cell receptor beta chain. The antigen is not known. One heparinised blood draw averaging around 100 mL was given by each donor. This record belongs to a study of beta chain features in type 1 diabetes. Study-level results: A moderate, significant TCRB CDR3 shortening appeared in type 1 diabetes across four CD4+ subsets.

Investigators reverse transcribed all isolated RNA, so they sequenced expressed TCRB transcripts. Libraries were prepared by immunoSEQ multiplex PCR; TCRdb keeps only in-frame clonotypes and omits some of them. This repertoire shows approximately 260,000 clones, around 21% found once; its top ten account for approximately 0.029%. The TCR sequence derives from a woman in her thirties or forties with type 1 diabetes. The sequenced material came from naive CD4+ T cells from blood.

The DNA for the CDR3 is TGTGCCAGCAGCGTACTCCCGACACTGCCTGGGGCCAACGTCCTGACTTTC. Amino acid sequence: CASSVLPTLPGANVLTF. The J gene is TRBJ2-6, the V gene TRBV9; D remains ambiguous. This CDR3 contains 17 residues. The germline gives CDR1 SGDLS, CDR2 YYNGEE. V lost 1 base and J lost 2, with 13 bases in between.